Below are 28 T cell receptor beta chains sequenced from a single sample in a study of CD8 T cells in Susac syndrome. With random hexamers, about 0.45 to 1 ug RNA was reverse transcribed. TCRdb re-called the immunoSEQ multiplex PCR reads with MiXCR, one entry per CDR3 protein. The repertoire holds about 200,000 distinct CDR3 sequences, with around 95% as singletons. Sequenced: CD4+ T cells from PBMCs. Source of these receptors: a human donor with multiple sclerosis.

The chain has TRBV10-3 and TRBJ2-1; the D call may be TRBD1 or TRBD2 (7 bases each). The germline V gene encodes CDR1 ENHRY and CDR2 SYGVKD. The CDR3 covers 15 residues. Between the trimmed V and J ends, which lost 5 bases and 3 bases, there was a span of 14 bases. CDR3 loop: CAISTGEGRYNEQFF. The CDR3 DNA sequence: TGTGCCATCAGTACAGGGGAGGGTCGCTACAATGAGCAGTTCTTC.

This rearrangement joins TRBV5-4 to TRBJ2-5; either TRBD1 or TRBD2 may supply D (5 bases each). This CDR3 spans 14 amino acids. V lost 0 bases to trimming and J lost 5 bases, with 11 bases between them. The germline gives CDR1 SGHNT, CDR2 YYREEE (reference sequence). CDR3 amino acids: CASSLEGRPETQYF. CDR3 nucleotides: TGTGCCAGCAGCTTGGAGGGACGACCGGAGACCCAGTACTTC.

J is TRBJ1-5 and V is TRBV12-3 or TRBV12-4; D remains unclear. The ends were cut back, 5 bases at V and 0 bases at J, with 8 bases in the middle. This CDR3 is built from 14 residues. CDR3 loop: CASSMGSSNQPQHF. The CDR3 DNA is TGTGCCAGCAGTATGGGGTCTAGCAATCAGCCCCAGCATTTT.

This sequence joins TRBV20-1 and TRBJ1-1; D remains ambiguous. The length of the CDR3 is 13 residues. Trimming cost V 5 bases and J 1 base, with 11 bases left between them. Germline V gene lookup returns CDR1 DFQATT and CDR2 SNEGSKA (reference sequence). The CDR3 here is CSAPTFRNTEAFF. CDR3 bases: TGCAGTGCTCCGACATTTAGGAACACTGAAGCTTTCTTT.

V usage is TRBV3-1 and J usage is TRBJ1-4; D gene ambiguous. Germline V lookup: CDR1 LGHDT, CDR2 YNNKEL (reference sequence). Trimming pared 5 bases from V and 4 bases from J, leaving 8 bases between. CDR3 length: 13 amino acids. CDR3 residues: CASSSEFNEKLFF. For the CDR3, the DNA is TGTGCCAGCAGCTCCGAATTTAATGAAAAACTGTTTTTT.

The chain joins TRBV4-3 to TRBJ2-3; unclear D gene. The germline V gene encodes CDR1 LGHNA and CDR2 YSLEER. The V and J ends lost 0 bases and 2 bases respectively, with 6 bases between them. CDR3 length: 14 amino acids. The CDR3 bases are TGCGCCAGCAGCCAAGAAGGGTTCACAGATACGCAGTATTTT. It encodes CASSQEGFTDTQYF.

The CDR3 region has the DNA TGTGCCTGCTTCAGGTCCCAAGAGACCCAGTACTTC. Translating it yields CACFRSQETQYF. The chain carries TRBV30 and TRBJ2-5; D is undetermined. Germline CDR1 reads GTSNPN; CDR2 reads SVGIG (reference sequence). V was pared by 6 bases and J by 1 base, with 9 bases between. The CDR3 spans 12 residues.

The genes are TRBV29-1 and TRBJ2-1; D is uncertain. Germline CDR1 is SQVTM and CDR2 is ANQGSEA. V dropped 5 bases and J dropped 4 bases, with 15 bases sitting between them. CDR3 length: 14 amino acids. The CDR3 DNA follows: TGCAGCGTTAACACAGTTGCGTCGTACAATGAGCAGTTCTTC. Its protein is CSVNTVASYNEQFF.

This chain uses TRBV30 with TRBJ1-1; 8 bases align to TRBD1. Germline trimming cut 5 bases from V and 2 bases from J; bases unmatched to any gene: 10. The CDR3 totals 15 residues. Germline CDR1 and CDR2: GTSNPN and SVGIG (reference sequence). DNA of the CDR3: TGTGCCTGGGACAGGGGCAGCAGGTCTAACACTGAAGCTTTCTTT. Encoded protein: CAWDRGSRSNTEAFF.

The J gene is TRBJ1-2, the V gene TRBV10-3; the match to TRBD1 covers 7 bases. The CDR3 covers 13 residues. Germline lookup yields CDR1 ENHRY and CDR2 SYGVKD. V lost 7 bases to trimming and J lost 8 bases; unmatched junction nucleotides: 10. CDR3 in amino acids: CAITRDSGGGYTF. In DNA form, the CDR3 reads TGTGCCATCACCCGGGACAGCGGGGGAGGCTACACCTTC.

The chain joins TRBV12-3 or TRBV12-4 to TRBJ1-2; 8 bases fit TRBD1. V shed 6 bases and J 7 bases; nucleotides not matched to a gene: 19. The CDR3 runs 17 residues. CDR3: CASSLTGVGTGGRGYTF. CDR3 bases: TGTGCCAGCAGCCTTACAGGTGTAGGGACAGGCGGTCGTGGCTACACCTTC.

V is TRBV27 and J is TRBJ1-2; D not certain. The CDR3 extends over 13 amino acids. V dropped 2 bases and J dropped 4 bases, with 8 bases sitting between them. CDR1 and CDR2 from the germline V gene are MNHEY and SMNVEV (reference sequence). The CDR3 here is CASSLQGPYGYTF. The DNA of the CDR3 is TGTGCCAGCAGTTTACAAGGTCCCTATGGCTACACCTTC.

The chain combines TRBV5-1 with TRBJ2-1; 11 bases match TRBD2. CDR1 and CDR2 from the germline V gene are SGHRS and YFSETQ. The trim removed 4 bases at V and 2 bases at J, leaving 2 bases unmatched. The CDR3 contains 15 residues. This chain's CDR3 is CASSTTSGAYNEQFF. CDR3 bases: TGCGCCAGCAGCACGACTAGCGGGGCCTACAATGAGCAGTTCTTC.

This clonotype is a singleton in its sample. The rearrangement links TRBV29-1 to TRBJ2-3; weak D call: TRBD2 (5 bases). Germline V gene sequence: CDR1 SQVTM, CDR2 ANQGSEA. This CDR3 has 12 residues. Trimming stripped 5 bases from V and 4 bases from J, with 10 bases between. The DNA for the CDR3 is TGCAGCGTTACGCCGGACTCAGATACGCAGTATTTT. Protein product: CSVTPDSDTQYF.

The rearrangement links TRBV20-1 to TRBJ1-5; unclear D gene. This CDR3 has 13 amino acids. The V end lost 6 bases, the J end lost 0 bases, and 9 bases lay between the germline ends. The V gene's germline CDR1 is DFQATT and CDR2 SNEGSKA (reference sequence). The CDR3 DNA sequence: TGCAGTGCCCTACCGTATAGCAATCAGCCCCAGCATTTT. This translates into CSALPYSNQPQHF.

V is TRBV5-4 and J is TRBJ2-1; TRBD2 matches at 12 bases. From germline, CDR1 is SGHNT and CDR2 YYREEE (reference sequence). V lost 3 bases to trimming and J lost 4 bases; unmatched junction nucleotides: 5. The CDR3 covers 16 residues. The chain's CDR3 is CASSSTTSGGYNEQFF. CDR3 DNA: TGTGCCAGCAGCTCAACGACTAGCGGGGGATACAATGAGCAGTTCTTC.

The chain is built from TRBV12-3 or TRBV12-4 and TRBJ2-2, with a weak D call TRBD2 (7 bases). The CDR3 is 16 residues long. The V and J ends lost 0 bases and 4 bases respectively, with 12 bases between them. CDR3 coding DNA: TGTGCCAGCAGTTTAGCGGGGGGGCGTGGCACCGGGGAGCTGTTTTTT. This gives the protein CASSLAGGRGTGELFF.

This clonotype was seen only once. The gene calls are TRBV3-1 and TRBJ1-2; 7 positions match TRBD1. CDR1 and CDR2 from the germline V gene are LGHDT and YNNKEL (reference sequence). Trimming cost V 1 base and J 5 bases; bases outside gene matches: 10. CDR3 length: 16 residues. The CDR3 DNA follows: TGTGCCAGCAGCCAAGCCCCTCTGACAGGGCGGTATGGCTACACCTTC. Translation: CASSQAPLTGRYGYTF.

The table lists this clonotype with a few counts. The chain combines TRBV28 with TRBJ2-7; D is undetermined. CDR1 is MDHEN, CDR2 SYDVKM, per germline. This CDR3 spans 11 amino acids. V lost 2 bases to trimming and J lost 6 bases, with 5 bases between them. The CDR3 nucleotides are TGTGCCAGCAGTTTAACTGCCGAGCAGTACTTC. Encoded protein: CASSLTAEQYF.

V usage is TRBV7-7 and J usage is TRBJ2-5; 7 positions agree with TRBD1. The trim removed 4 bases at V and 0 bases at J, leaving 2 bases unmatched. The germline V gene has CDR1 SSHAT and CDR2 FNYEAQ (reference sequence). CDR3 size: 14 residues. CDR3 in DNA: TGTGCCAGCAGCTCGACAGGGTACCAAGAGACCCAGTACTTC. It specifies CASSSTGYQETQYF.

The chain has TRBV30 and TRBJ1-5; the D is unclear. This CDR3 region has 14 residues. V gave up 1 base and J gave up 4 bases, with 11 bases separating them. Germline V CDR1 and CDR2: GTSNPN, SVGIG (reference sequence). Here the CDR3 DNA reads TGTGCCTGGAGTGACTCATTTTTAAATCAGCCCCAGCATTTT. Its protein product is CAWSDSFLNQPQHF.

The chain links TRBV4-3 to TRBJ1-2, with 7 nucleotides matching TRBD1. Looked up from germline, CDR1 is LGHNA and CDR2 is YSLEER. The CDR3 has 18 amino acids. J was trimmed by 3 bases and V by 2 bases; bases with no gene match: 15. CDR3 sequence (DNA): TGCGCCAGCAGCCAAAGGCCGTCTACTAGGGGGCTGGACTATGGCTACACCTTC. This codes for CASSQRPSTRGLDYGYTF.

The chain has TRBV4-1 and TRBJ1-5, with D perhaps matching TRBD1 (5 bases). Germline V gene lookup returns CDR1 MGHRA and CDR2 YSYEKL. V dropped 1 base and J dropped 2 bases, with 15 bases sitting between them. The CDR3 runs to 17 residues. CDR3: CASSQVGTGRGNQPQHF. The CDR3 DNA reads TGCGCCAGCAGCCAAGTGGGGACTGGTCGGGGCAATCAGCCCCAGCATTTT.

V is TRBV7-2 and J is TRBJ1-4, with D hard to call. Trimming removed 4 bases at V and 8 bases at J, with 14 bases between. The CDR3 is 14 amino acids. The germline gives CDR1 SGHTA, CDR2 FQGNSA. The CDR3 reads CASSSQSADEKLFF. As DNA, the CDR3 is TGTGCCAGCAGCTCCCAATCGGCCGACGAAAAACTGTTTTTT. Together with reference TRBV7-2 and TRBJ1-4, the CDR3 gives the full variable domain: GAGVSQSPSNKVTEKGKDVELRCDPISGHTALYWYRQSLGQGLEFLIYFQGNSAPDKSGLPSDRFSAERTGGSVSTLTIQRTQQEDSAVYLCASSSQSADEKLFFGSGTQLSVL.

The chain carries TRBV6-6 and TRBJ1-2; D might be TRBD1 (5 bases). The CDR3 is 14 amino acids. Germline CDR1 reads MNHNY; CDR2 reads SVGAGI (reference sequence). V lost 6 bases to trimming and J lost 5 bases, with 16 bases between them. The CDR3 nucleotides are TGTGCCAGCAGATCGTCGACAGAGGGTTATGGCTACACCTTC. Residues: CASRSSTEGYGYTF.

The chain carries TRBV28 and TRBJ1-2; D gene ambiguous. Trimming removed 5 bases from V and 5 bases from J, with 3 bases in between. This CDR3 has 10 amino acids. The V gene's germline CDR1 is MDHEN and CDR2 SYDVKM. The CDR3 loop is CASSHYGYTF. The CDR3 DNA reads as TGTGCCAGCAGTCATTATGGCTACACCTTC.

CDR3 coding DNA: TGCGCCAGCAGCCCGACAGAGAACTCCTACGAGCAGTACTTC. Protein sequence: CASSPTENSYEQYF. The chain joins TRBV4-1 to TRBJ2-7, with D possibly being TRBD1 (5 bases). This CDR3 comprises 14 residues. Germline V gene data show CDR1 as MGHRA and CDR2 as YSYEKL. The V gene lost 4 bases and the J gene lost 0 bases, with 10 bases spanning the gap.

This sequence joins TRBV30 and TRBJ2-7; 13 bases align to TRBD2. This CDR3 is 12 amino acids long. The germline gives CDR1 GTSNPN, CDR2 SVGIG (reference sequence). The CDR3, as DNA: TGTGCTCGGACTAGCGGGGGATACGAGCAGTACTTC. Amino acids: CARTSGGYEQYF.